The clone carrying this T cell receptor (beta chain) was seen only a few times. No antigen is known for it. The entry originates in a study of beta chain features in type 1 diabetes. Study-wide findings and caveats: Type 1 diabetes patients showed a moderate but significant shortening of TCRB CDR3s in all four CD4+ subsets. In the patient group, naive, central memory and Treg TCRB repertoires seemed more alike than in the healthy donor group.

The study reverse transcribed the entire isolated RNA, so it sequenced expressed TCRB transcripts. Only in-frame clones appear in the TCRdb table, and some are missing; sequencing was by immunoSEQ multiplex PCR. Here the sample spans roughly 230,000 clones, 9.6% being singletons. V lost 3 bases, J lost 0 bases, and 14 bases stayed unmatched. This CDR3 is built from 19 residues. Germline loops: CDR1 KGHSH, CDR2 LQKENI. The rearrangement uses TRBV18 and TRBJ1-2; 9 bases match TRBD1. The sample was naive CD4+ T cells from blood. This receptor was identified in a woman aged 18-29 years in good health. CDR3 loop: CASSPSVGQGLRANYGYTF. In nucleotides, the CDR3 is TGTGCCAGCTCACCTTCCGTCGGACAGGGGCTTAGAGCTAACTATGGCTACACCTTC.